The 12 T cell receptor beta chains in this list originate from one sample, sequenced in a study of cytomegalovirus exposure and HLA in healthy donors. Both 60 Vbeta primers and 13 Jbeta primers went into the PCR. This table comes from immunoSEQ multiplex PCR, and its TCRdb copy is limited to in-frame clones, with some not included. The table shows 150,000 to 200,000 clones, with roughly 82% occurring only once. The sample was PBMCs. These receptors were obtained from a girl aged 5 to 17 in good health and CMV-seropositive.

This clone is a singleton in its sample. The rearrangement links TRBV27 to TRBJ2-3, with a weak D call TRBD1 (5 bases). CDR3 size: 14 residues. The V and J ends lost 5 bases and 1 base respectively, with 10 bases between them. Germline V CDR1 and CDR2: MNHEY, SMNVEV (reference sequence). The CDR3 DNA reads TGTGCCAGCAGTATTAGACAGCGCACAGATACGCAGTATTTT. This gives the protein CASSIRQRTDTQYF.

The J gene is TRBJ1-1, the V gene TRBV11-2; D call uncertain. V was pared by 1 base and J by 2 bases, with 11 bases between. The CDR3 loop spans 15 amino acids. The germline gives CDR1 SGHAT, CDR2 FQNNGV. CDR3 protein: CASSLVPGFNTEAFF. CDR3 nucleotides: TGTGCCAGCAGCTTAGTCCCAGGCTTTAACACTGAAGCTTTCTTT. The full variable domain, in which reference TRBV11-2 and TRBJ1-1 provide the parts outside the CDR3, is EAGVAQSPRYKIIEKRQSVAFWCNPISGHATLYWYQQILGQGPKLLIQFQNNGVVDDSQLPKDRFSAERLKGVDSTLKIQPAKLEDSAVYLCASSLVPGFNTEAFFGQGTRLTVV.

J is TRBJ1-2 and V is TRBV27, with D possibly TRBD1 on 5 matching bases. The CDR3 is 14 amino acids. Per germline, CDR1 MNHEY and CDR2 SMNVEV (reference sequence). Trimming cost V 2 bases and J 4 bases, with 11 bases left between them. The CDR3 is CASSLGGYPYGYTF. CDR3 coding DNA: TGTGCCAGCAGTTTAGGGGGGTACCCCTATGGCTACACCTTC.

This clone came up once. The rearrangement uses TRBV19 and TRBJ2-7; 8 positions agree with TRBD1. The V and J ends lost 7 bases and 6 bases, in that order; junction bases with no gene match: 8. Germline assignment: CDR1 LNHDA and CDR2 SQIVND (reference sequence). CDR3 length equals 13 residues. CDR3 in amino acids: CASKQTGAAEQYF. DNA for the CDR3: TGTGCCAGTAAGCAGACAGGGGCCGCCGAGCAGTACTTC.

The genes are TRBV4-1 and TRBJ2-5; 11 bases line up with TRBD1. The V gene end was trimmed by 1 base and the J gene end by 5 bases; junction bases not matched to a gene: 6. Germline-derived CDR1 and CDR2 are MGHRA and YSYEKL. The CDR3 is made up of 16 amino acids. CDR3 nucleotide sequence: TGCGCCAGCAGCCAAGGCGGGACAGGGGGAAAGGAGACCCAGTACTTC. This translates into CASSQGGTGGKETQYF.

The chain couples TRBV28 to TRBJ2-1; a possible D gene is TRBD2 (7 bases). Looked up from germline, CDR1 is MDHEN and CDR2 is SYDVKM. The V end lost 6 bases, the J end lost 10 bases, and 22 bases lay between the germline ends. CDR3 length: 15 residues. CDR3 nucleotide sequence: TGTGCCAGCAGCTTAGGGGGGGTTGGCGGGCAAGAGCAGTTCTTC. It yields the protein CASSLGGVGGQEQFF.

V is TRBV29-1 and J is TRBJ2-7; 9 nucleotides agree with TRBD2. J gave up 1 base and V 2 bases, and 6 bases lay outside the gene matches. The length of the CDR3 is 15 residues. CDR1 and CDR2 (germline): SQVTM, ANQGSEA. The CDR3 DNA reads TGCAGCGTTGAATTAGCGGGGGTTCAATCCTACGAGCAGTACTTC. Translating it yields CSVELAGVQSYEQYF.

This chain connects TRBV6-1 to TRBJ1-2; TRBD1 matches 9 bases. In germline, CDR1 is MNHNS, CDR2 SASEGT. J lost 0 bases, V lost 5 bases, and 4 bases had no gene match. The CDR3 runs to 15 residues. CDR3 loop: CASSLGTGPNYGYTF. CDR3 nucleotides: TGTGCCAGCAGTCTAGGGACAGGGCCTAACTATGGCTACACCTTC.

The V and J genes are TRBV10-3 and TRBJ1-5, with D perhaps TRBD1 (5 bases). The germline gives CDR1 ENHRY, CDR2 SYGVKD. V was shortened by 10 bases and J by 4 bases, with 17 bases between the two germline ends. The CDR3 contains 14 residues. In nucleotides, the CDR3 is TGTGCCACCGGGTCTTTTGGGGGGAATCAGCCCCAGCATTTT. It specifies CATGSFGGNQPQHF.

This clone was picked up one time. This rearrangement joins TRBV2 to TRBJ2-3; 7 nucleotides align to TRBD1. This CDR3 has 15 amino acids. The ends lost 0 bases at V and 5 bases at J; junction bases unmatched: 5. CDR1 is SNHLY and CDR2 is FYNNEI in the germline V gene. The CDR3 spells CASSEAGAGGDTQYF. The CDR3 DNA follows: TGTGCCAGCAGTGAAGCCGGGGCAGGGGGAGATACGCAGTATTTT.

The chain has TRBV28 and TRBJ1-1; 9 bases map to TRBD1. V lost 3 bases to trimming and J lost 0 bases; unmatched junction nucleotides: 5. The CDR3 consists of 16 residues. The germline V gene encodes CDR1 MDHEN and CDR2 SYDVKM. CDR3 in amino acids: CASSLVGQGLNTEAFF. DNA of the CDR3: TGTGCCAGCAGTTTGGTGGGACAGGGCTTGAACACTGAAGCTTTCTTT. The variable domain in full, with the rest retrieved from reference TRBV28 and TRBJ1-1, is DVKVTQSSRYLVKRTGEKVFLECVQDMDHENMFWYRQDPGLGLRLIYFSYDVKMKEKGDIPEGYSVSREKKERFSLILESASTNQTSMYLCASSLVGQGLNTEAFFGQGTRLTVV.

The gene calls are TRBV28 and TRBJ1-1; 7 bases map to TRBD1. The ends lost 6 bases at V and 0 bases at J; junction bases unmatched: 16. Germline CDR1 reads MDHEN; CDR2 reads SYDVKM. The CDR3 loop spans 18 amino acids. The CDR3 here is CASRMPRDRGWMNTEAFF. CDR3 nucleotides: TGTGCCAGCAGGATGCCCCGGGACAGAGGATGGATGAACACTGAAGCTTTCTTT.